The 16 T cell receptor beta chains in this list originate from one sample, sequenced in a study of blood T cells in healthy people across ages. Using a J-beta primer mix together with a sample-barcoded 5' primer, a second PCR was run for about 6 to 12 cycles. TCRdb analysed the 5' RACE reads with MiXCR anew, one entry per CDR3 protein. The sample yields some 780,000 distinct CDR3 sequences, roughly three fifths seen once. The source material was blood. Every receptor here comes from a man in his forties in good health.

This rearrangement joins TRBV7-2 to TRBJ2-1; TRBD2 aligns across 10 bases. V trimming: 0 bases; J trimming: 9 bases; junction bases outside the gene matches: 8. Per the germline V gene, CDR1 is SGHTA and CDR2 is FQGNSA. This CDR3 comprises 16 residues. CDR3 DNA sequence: TGTGCCAGCAGCTTAGCGGGCAGCGGGAGGGCCATTGAGCAGTTCTTC. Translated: CASSLAGSGRAIEQFF.

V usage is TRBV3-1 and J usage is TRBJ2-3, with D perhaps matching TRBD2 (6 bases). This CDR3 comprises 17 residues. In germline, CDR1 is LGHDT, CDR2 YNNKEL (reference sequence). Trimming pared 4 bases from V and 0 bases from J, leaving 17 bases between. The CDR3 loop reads CASSRRLGIASTDTQYF. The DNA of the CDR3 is TGTGCCAGCAGCCGTAGACTAGGGATTGCTAGCACAGATACGCAGTATTTT.

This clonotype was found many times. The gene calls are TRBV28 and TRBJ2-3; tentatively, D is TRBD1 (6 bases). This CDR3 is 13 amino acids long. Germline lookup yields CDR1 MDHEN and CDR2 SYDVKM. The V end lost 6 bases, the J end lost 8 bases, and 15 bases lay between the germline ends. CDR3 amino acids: CASSYRAPPTQYF. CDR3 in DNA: TGTGCCAGCAGCTACAGGGCTCCCCCTACGCAGTATTTT. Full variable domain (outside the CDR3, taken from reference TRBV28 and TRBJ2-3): DVKVTQSSRYLVKRTGEKVFLECVQDMDHENMFWYRQDPGLGLRLIYFSYDVKMKEKGDIPEGYSVSREKKERFSLILESASTNQTSMYLCASSYRAPPTQYFGPGTRLTVL.

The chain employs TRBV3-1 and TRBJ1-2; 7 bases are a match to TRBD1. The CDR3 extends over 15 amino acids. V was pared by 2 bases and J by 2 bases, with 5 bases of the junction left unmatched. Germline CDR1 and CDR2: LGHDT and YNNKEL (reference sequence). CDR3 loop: CASSQYLTGNYGYTF. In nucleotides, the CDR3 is TGTGCCAGCAGCCAATACTTGACAGGGAACTATGGCTACACCTTC.

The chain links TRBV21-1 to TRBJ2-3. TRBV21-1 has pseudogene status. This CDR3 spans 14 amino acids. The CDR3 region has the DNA TGTGCCAGCAGCAAAGATGGTTTGGCAGATACGCAGTATTTT. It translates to CASSKDGLADTQYF.

CDR3 coding DNA: TGTGCCAGCAGCACCGGGCCAGGGCGCGACATTCAGTACTTC. Protein sequence: CASSTGPGRDIQYF. The chain employs TRBV4-2 and TRBJ2-4; D might be TRBD1 (5 bases). CDR1 and CDR2 from the germline V gene are LGHNA and YNFKEQ. The CDR3 covers 14 residues. V dropped 5 bases and J dropped 8 bases, with 16 bases sitting between them.

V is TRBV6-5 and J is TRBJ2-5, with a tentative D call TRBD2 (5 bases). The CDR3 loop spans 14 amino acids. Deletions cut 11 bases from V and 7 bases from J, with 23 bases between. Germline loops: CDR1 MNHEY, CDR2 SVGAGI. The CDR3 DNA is TGTGCCTCAGCTCAAACGTCGGGGAGAGTGACCCAGTACTTC. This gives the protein CASAQTSGRVTQYF.

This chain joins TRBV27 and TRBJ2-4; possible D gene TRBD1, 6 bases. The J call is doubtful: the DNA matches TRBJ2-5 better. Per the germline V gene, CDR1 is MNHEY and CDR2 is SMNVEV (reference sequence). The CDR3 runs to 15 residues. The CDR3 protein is CASNLSGRGQETQYF. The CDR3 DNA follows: TGTGCCAGCAACCTTTCTGGTAGGGGGCAAGAGACCCAGTACTTC.

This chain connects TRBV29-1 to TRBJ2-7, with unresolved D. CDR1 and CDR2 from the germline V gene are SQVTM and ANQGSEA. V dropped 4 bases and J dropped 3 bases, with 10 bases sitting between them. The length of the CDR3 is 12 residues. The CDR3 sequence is CSVGTDLYEQYF. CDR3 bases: TGCAGCGTTGGTACGGACCTCTACGAGCAGTACTTC.

The CDR3 nucleotides are TGTGCCAGCAGCCAAGAACGGACCGGGGAGCTGTTTTTT. This encodes CASSQERTGELFF. J is TRBJ2-2 and V is TRBV4-2; D is undetermined. Germline CDR1 reads LGHNA; CDR2 reads YNFKEQ. The CDR3 extends over 13 amino acids. Trimming cost V 0 bases and J 5 bases, with 4 bases left between them.

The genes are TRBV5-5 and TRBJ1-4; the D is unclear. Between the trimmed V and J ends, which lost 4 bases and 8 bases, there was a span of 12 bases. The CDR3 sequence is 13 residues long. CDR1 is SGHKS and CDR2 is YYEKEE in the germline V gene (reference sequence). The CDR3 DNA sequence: TGTGCCAGCAGCGTGCTTATCGCGGAAAAACTGTTTTTT. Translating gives CASSVLIAEKLFF.

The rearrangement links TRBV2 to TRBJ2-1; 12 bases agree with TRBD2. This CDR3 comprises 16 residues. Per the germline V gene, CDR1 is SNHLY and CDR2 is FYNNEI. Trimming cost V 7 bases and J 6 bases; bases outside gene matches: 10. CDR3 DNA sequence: TGTGCCAGCACCAGTCTAGCGGGAGGGCTTCGCAATGAGCAGTTCTTC. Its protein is CASTSLAGGLRNEQFF.

In nucleotides, the CDR3 is TGTGCCAGCAGGAACGTGAGGCGAAATACGCAGTATTTT. Translating gives CASRNVRRNTQYF. The V and J genes are TRBV11-2 and TRBJ2-3, with D unresolved. This CDR3 spans 13 amino acids. The germline V gene has CDR1 SGHAT and CDR2 FQNNGV. V was cut by 6 bases and J by 7 bases, with 14 bases left in between.

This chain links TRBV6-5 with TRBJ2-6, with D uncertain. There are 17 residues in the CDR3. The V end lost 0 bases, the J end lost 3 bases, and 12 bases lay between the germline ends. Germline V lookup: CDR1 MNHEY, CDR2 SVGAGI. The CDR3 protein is CASSYSLIGRGANVLTF. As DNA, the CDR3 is TGTGCCAGCAGTTACTCGTTAATAGGGCGTGGGGCCAACGTCCTGACTTTC.

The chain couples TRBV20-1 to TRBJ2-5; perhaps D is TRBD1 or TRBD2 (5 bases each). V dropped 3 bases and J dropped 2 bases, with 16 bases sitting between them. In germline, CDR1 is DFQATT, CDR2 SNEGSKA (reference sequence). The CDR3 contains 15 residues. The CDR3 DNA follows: TGCAGTGCTAGCGGGACCGACGGGAAGCAAGAGACCCAGTACTTC. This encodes CSASGTDGKQETQYF.

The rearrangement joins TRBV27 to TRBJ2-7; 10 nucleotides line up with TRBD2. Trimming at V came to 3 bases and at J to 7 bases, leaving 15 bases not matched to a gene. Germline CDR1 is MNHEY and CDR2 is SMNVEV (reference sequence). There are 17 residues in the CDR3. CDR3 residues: CASSFLTSGNPVSEQYF. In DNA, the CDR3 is TGTGCCAGCAGTTTCCTTACTAGCGGGAACCCCGTCTCTGAGCAGTACTTC.